This passage covers 22 T cell receptor beta chains from one sample sequenced in a study of identical twins. Via MiXCR, TCRdb re-called the 5' RACE reads, giving one row per CDR3 protein. Among around 1.7 million distinct CDR3 sequences listed, about 30% were seen once. Sequenced sample: cord blood. The receptors shown here come from a newborn girl in good health.

This rearrangement joins TRBV28 to TRBJ2-1; D may be TRBD1 or TRBD2 (5 bases each). The CDR3 consists of 14 residues. Between the trimmed V and J ends, which lost 2 bases and 10 bases, there was a span of 15 bases. The germline V gene has CDR1 MDHEN and CDR2 SYDVKM. The CDR3 region is CASSLEGPTYEQFF. CDR3 sequence (DNA): TGTGCCAGCAGTTTAGAGGGGCCTACCTACGAGCAGTTCTTC.

The chain employs TRBV4-1 and TRBJ2-1, with 13 bases matching TRBD2. The CDR3 consists of 20 residues. Germline V CDR1 and CDR2: MGHRA, YSYEKL. The V gene end was trimmed by 0 bases and the J gene end by 6 bases; junction bases not matched to a gene: 14. DNA of the CDR3: TGCGCCAGCAGCCAAGAAAGAGTCGGGGCTTGGACTAGCGGGAGCAATGAGCAGTTCTTC. It encodes CASSQERVGAWTSGSNEQFF.

This chain joins TRBV21-1 and TRBJ2-5; the table calls TRBD2, which could not be checked here. The end of the DNA is better explained by TRBJ2-7, so the J call may be wrong. TRBV21-1 is an annotated pseudogene. The CDR3 sequence is 22 residues long. CDR3 region: CASSKRGTNRTSGRKRNYEQYF. In nucleotides, the CDR3 is TGTGCCAGCAGCAAAAGAGGGACTAATAGGACTAGCGGGAGAAAGAGAAACTACGAGCAGTACTTC.

This clonotype was seen a handful of times. The rearrangement uses TRBV7-9 and TRBJ2-1; D remains ambiguous. The V end was cut by 5 bases, the J end by 2 bases, with 28 bases between. The CDR3 spans 20 residues. Looked up from germline, CDR1 is SEHNR and CDR2 is FQNEAQ (reference sequence). The CDR3: CASSHSKSQVRRSTYNEQFF. CDR3 coding DNA: TGTGCCAGCAGCCATTCCAAGTCGCAAGTCCGCCGATCCACCTACAATGAGCAGTTCTTC.

The chain links TRBV30 to TRBJ2-3; D is undetermined. CDR1 is GTSNPN and CDR2 is SVGIG in the germline V gene (reference sequence). The CDR3 is made up of 15 amino acids. Trimming took off 1 base at V and 1 base at J, with 12 bases between the two ends. The CDR3 sequence is CAWSGTLVGTDTQYF. The CDR3 coding sequence is TGTGCCTGGAGTGGTACCTTGGTGGGCACAGATACGCAGTATTTT.

The CDR3 reads CAISDVQYNEQFF. CDR3 coding DNA: TGTGCCATCAGTGACGTACAATACAATGAGCAGTTCTTC. The genes are TRBV10-3 and TRBJ2-1, with D uncertain. V lost 3 bases and J lost 4, with 7 bases in between. CDR1 and CDR2 (germline): ENHRY, SYGVKD. CDR3 length equals 13 residues.

On this clonotype itself: A read error may explain this, as a much larger clone is one base away. The gene calls are TRBV10-3 and TRBJ2-5; TRBD2 matches 10 bases. The ends lost 6 bases at V and 11 bases at J; junction bases unmatched: 18. Looked up from germline, CDR1 is ENHRY and CDR2 is SYGVKD. This CDR3 is built from 16 residues. The CDR3, as DNA: TGTGCCATCAGCCCTTCCGGGACTAGCGTTCCCAATGAGCAGTACTTC. It encodes CAISPSGTSVPNEQYF.

J is TRBJ1-1 and V is TRBV5-6, with D possibly matching TRBD1 (5 bases). Trimming shortened V by 2 bases and J by 9 bases, and 11 bases separated the two germline ends. From germline, CDR1 is SGHDT and CDR2 YYEEEE. The CDR3 consists of 12 residues. The CDR3 DNA follows: TGTGCCAGCAGCTTAGATGGGGGGAAAGCTTTCTTT. Protein: CASSLDGGKAFF.

The chain is built from TRBV20-1 and TRBJ2-1; TRBD2 matches 9 bases. J gave up 5 bases and V 1 base, and 12 bases lay outside the gene matches. The V gene's germline CDR1 is DFQATT and CDR2 SNEGSKA (reference sequence). This CDR3 has 17 residues. CDR3 coding DNA: TGCAGTGCTAGAGGGAATATAGGGAGCGGGAGGAACAATGAGCAGTTCTTC. Translated, it gives CSARGNIGSGRNNEQFF.

Notes on this clonotype: This may arise from a read error, as a much more abundant clone is one base away. The V and J genes are TRBV3-1 and TRBJ2-5, with D unclear. The CDR3 totals 15 residues. V lost 0 bases, J lost 1 base, and 9 bases lay in between. CDR1 and CDR2 from the germline V gene are LGHDT and YNNKEL (reference sequence). Here the CDR3 reads CASSQDRGFQETQYF. DNA for the CDR3: TGTGCCAGCAGCCAAGATCGTGGTTTCCAAGAGACCCAGTACTTC.

This clonotype was recorded a few times. J is TRBJ2-5 and V is TRBV28, with TRBD2 identical over 8 bases. Germline trimming cut 5 bases from V and 2 bases from J; bases unmatched to any gene: 10. Germline assignment: CDR1 MDHEN and CDR2 SYDVKM. CDR3 length equals 16 residues. The CDR3 coding sequence is TGTGCCAGCAGTCCCCGGGGGGGAGGTAGGCAAGAGACCCAGTACTTC. Encoded protein: CASSPRGGGRQETQYF.

The chain carries TRBV6-1 and TRBJ2-5; 11 bases are a match to TRBD2. The DNA end favors TRBJ2-7, so the J call may be wrong. Germline assignment: CDR1 MNHNS and CDR2 SASEGT. The CDR3 covers 16 residues. The CDR3 sequence is CASSEGTSGFFYEQYF. CDR3 sequence (DNA): TGTGCCAGCAGTGAAGGGACTAGCGGGTTTTTCTACGAGCAGTACTTC.

Turning to this clonotype: One end of the junction varies from germline; a read error may be responsible. V and J are TRBV12-3 or TRBV12-4 and TRBJ1-5, with D possibly TRBD1 on 5 matching bases. The CDR3 has 15 residues. The CDR3 DNA reads TGTGTCAGCAGTTTAGCCGCAGGGTTGGATCAGCCCCAGCATTTT. Encoded protein: CVSSLAAGLDQPQHF.

This clonotype was counted between two and nine times. This sequence joins TRBV10-3 and TRBJ2-1; 7 bases are a match to TRBD1. Per the germline V gene, CDR1 is ENHRY and CDR2 is SYGVKD. J gave up 7 bases and V 3 bases, and 6 bases lay outside the gene matches. CDR3 size: 14 residues. The CDR3 is CAISEHTGENEQFF. The CDR3 DNA reads as TGTGCCATCAGTGAACATACAGGGGAGAATGAGCAGTTCTTC.

The rearrangement uses TRBV29-1 and TRBJ1-5; no clear D gene. The V gene lost 6 bases and the J gene lost 0 bases, with 9 bases spanning the gap. This CDR3 is built from 13 residues. The germline gives CDR1 SQVTM, CDR2 ANQGSEA. The CDR3 protein is CSVVKDSNQPQHF. CDR3 in DNA: TGCAGCGTCGTGAAAGATAGCAATCAGCCCCAGCATTTT.

This clonotype was recorded many times. This chain connects TRBV11-2 to TRBJ2-3, with TRBD2 matching 9 bases. The CDR3 contains 13 residues. Germline V gives CDR1 SGHAT, CDR2 FQNNGV. V was clipped by 4 bases and J by 4 bases; unmatched bases: 0. In DNA form, the CDR3 reads TGTGCCAGCAGCTGGACTAGCGCAGATACGCAGTATTTT. This translates into CASSWTSADTQYF.

This clonotype was seen a handful of times. CDR3 amino acids: CASSQEGLAGDEQYF. CDR3 nucleotide sequence: TGCGCCAGCAGCCAAGAGGGACTAGCCGGCGATGAGCAGTACTTC. The V call is TRBV4-1, the J call TRBJ2-7, with 9 bases identical to TRBD2. V shed 0 bases and J 7 bases; nucleotides not matched to a gene: 7. Germline loops: CDR1 MGHRA, CDR2 YSYEKL. The CDR3 length is 15 residues.

The chain joins TRBV10-2 to TRBJ1-4; D perhaps matches TRBD1 (6 bases). Germline values: CDR1 WSHSY, CDR2 SAAADI. CDR3 length: 15 residues. V was clipped by 6 bases and J by 5 bases, with 16 bases between them. CDR3 DNA: TGCGCCAGCAGCCCAGTCCAGGGGAAGAATGAAAAACTGTTTTTT. Translation: CASSPVQGKNEKLFF.

This clonotype was found a few times. The chain links TRBV10-3 to TRBJ1-4, with 8 bases lining up with TRBD1. The J segment lost 0 bases and the V segment lost 10 bases, leaving 7 bases of the junction unmatched. CDR1 ENHRY and CDR2 SYGVKD come from the germline V gene. The CDR3 totals 15 residues. The chain's CDR3 is CATGQGPATNEKLFF. CDR3 nucleotides: TGTGCCACTGGACAGGGACCTGCAACTAATGAAAAACTGTTTTTT.

The chain recombines TRBV5-6 with TRBJ1-2; weak D call: TRBD1 (6 bases). The germline V and J ends were trimmed by 6 bases and 4 bases, with 16 bases remaining between them. Looked up from germline, CDR1 is SGHDT and CDR2 is YYEEEE. The CDR3 covers 14 residues. The DNA for the CDR3 is TGTGCCAGCAACGCCTGGACAGTGTCCTATGGCTACACCTTC. Encoded protein: CASNAWTVSYGYTF.

The chain has TRBV20-1 and TRBJ1-5, with no clear D. CDR1 DFQATT and CDR2 SNEGSKA come from the germline V gene (reference sequence). With 5 bases removed from V and 2 bases from J, the gap between germline ends came to 7 bases. This CDR3 spans 12 amino acids. CDR3 amino acids: CSAPSGNQPQHF. The CDR3 nucleotides are TGCAGTGCTCCCTCTGGCAATCAGCCCCAGCATTTT.

The chain couples TRBV29-1 to TRBJ1-2, with a possible D match to TRBD1 (5 bases). The CDR3 has 13 amino acids. V was shortened by 8 bases and J by 6 bases, with 19 bases between the two germline ends. Germline loops: CDR1 SQVTM, CDR2 ANQGSEA. The CDR3 loop reads CSTEGSGKDGYTF. The CDR3 DNA sequence: TGCAGCACGGAGGGGTCGGGGAAGGATGGCTACACCTTC.